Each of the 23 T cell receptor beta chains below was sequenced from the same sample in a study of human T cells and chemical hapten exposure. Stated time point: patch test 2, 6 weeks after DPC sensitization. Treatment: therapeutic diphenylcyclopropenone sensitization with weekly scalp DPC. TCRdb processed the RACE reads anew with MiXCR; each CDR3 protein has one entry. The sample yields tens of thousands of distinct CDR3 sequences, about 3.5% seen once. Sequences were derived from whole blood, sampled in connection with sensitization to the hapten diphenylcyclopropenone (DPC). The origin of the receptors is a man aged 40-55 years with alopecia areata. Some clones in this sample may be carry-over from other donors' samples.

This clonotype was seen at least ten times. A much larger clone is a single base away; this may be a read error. CDR3 protein: CASSPPTDTQYF. CDR3 bases: TGTGCCAGCAGCCCCCCCACAGATACGCAGTATTTT. The rearrangement joins TRBV7-9 to TRBJ2-3, with no clear D. CDR3 size: 12 residues. The ends were cut back, 5 bases at V and 2 bases at J, with 5 bases in the middle. The germline V gene encodes CDR1 SEHNR and CDR2 FQNEAQ (reference sequence).

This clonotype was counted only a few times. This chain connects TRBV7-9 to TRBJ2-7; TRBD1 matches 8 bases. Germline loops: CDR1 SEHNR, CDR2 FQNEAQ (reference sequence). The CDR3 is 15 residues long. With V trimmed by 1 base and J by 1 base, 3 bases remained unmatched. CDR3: CASSLGRGPSYEQYF. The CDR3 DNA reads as TGTGCCAGCAGCTTAGGCAGGGGGCCTTCCTACGAGCAGTACTTC.

The CDR3 here is CASSPTGGKLFF. The CDR3 DNA sequence: TGTGCCAGCTCACCGACAGGCGGAAAACTGTTTTTT. This sequence joins TRBV18 and TRBJ1-4; tentative D call: TRBD1 (6 bases). V shed 3 bases and J shed 10 bases, with 9 bases lying between them. The CDR3 loop spans 12 amino acids. Germline values: CDR1 KGHSH, CDR2 LQKENI.

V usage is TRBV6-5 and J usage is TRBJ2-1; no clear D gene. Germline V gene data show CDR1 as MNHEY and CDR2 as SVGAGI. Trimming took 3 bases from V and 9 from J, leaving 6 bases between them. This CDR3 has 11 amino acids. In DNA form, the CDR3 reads TGTGCCAGCAGTTATATAGGTGAGCAGTTCTTC. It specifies CASSYIGEQFF.

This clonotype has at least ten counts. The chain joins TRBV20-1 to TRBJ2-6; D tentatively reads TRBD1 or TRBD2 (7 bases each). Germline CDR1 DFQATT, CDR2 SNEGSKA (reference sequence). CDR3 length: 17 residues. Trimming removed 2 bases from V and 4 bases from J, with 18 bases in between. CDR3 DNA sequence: TGCAGTGCTAGAATGGCGACAGGGAGGGGAGGGGCCAACGTCCTGACTTTC. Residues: CSARMATGRGGANVLTF.

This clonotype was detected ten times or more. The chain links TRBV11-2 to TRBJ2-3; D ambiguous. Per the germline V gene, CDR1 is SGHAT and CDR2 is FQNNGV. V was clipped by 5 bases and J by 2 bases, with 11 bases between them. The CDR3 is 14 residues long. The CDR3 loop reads CASSLLRDTDTQYF. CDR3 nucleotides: TGTGCCAGCAGCCTTCTCCGTGACACAGATACGCAGTATTTT.

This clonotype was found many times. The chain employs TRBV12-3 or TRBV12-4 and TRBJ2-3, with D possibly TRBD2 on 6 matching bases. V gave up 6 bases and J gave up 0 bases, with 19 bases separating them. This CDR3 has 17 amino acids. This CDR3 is CASSQDVAGTSTDTQYF. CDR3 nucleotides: TGTGCCAGCAGCCAAGATGTCGCAGGGACTAGCACAGATACGCAGTATTTT.

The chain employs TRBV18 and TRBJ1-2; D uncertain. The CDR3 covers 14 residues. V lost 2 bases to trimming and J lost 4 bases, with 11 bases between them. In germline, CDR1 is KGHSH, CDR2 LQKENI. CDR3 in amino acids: CASSPNGVGYGYTF. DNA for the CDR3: TGTGCCAGCTCACCAAACGGGGTCGGCTATGGCTACACCTTC.

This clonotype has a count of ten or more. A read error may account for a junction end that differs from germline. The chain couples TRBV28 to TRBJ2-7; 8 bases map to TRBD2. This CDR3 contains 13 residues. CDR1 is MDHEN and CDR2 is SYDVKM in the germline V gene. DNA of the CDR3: TGTGCCAGCAGTTTGGGGGGACTAGGGCGGTCGCACTTC. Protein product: CASSLGGLGRSHF.

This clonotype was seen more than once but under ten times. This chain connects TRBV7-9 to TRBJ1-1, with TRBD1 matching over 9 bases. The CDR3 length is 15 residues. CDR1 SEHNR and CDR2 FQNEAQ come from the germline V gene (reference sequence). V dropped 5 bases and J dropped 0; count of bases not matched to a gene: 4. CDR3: CASSPRDRVNTEAFF. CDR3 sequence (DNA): TGTGCCAGCAGCCCCCGGGACAGGGTGAACACTGAAGCTTTCTTT.

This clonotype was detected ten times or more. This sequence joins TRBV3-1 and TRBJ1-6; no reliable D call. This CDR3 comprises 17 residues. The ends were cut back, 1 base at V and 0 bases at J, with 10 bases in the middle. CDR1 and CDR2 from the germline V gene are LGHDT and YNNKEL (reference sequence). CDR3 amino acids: CASSQAVGSSYNSPLHF. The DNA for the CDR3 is TGTGCCAGCAGCCAAGCAGTCGGGAGCTCCTATAATTCACCCCTCCACTTT.

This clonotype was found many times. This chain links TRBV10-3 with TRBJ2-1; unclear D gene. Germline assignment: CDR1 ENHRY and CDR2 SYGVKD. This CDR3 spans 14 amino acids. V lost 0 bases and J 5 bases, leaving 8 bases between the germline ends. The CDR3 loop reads CAISESAQNNEQFF. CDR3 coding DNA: TGTGCCATCAGTGAGTCGGCGCAGAACAATGAGCAGTTCTTC.

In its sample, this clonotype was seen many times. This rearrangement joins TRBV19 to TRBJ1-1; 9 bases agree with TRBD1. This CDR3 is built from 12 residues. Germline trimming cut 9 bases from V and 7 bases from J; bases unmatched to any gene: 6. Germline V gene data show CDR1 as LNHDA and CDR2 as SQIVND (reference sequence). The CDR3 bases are TGTGCCAGCATACAGGGGGCAGGTGAAGCTTTCTTT. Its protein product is CASIQGAGEAFF.

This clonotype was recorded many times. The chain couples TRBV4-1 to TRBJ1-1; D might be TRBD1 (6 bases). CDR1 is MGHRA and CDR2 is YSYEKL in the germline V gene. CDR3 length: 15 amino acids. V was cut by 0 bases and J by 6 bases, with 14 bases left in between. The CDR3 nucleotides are TGCGCCAGCAGCCAAGAAAACAGGGATATCGCTGAAGCTTTCTTT. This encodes CASSQENRDIAEAFF.

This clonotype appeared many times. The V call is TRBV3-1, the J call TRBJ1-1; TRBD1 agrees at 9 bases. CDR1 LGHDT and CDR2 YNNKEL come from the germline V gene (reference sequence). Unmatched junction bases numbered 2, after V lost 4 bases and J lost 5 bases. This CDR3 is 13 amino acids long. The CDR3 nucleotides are TGTGCCAGCAGCCGACAGGGGGGGACTGAAGCTTTCTTT. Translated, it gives CASSRQGGTEAFF.

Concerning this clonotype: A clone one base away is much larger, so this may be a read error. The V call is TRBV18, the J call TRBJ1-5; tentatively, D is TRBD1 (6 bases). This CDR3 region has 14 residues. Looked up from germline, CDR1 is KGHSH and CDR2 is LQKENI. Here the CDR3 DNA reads TGTGTCAGCTCACCCCAACAGGGAAATCAGCCCCAGCATTTT. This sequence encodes CVSSPQQGNQPQHF.

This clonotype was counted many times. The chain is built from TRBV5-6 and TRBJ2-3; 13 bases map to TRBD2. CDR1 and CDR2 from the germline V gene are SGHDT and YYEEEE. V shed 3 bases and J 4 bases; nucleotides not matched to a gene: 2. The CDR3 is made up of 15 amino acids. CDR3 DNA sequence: TGTGCCAGCAGCTCGGGACTAGCGGGACCAGATACGCAGTATTTT. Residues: CASSSGLAGPDTQYF. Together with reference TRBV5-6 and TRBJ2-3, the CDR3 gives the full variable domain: DAGVTQSPTHLIKTRGQQVTLRCSPKSGHDTVSWYQQALGQGPQFIFQYYEEEERQRGNFPDRFSGHQFPNYSSELNVNALLLGDSALYLCASSSGLAGPDTQYFGPGTRLTVL.

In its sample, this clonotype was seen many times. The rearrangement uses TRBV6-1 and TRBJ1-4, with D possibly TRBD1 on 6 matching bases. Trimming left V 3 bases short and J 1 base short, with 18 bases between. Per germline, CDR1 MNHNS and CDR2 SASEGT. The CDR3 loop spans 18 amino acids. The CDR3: CASSDRGMFGGTNEKLFF. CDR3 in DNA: TGTGCCAGCAGTGACAGGGGAATGTTCGGAGGAACTAATGAAAAACTGTTTTTT.

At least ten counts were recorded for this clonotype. In DNA form, the CDR3 reads TGCGCCAGCAGCTCTGGACGGGGGCTTAGGGACACTGAAGCTTTCTTT. It codes for CASSSGRGLRDTEAFF. The chain links TRBV5-1 to TRBJ1-1, with a possible D match to TRBD1 (6 bases). The CDR3 totals 16 residues. Trimming removed 3 bases from V and 3 bases from J, with 18 bases in between. Germline CDR1 reads SGHRS; CDR2 reads YFSETQ.

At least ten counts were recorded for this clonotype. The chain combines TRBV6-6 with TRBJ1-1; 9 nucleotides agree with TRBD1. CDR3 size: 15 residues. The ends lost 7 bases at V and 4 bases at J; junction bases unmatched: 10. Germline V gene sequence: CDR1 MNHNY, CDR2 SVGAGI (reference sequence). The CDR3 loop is CASTDPQGAFTEAFF. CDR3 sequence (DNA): TGTGCCAGCACCGACCCACAGGGGGCGTTCACTGAAGCTTTCTTT.

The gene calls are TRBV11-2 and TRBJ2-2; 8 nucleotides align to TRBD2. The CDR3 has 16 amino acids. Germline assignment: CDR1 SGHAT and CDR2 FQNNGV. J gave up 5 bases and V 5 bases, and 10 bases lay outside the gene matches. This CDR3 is CASSRALAGGTGELFF. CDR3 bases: TGTGCCAGCAGCCGCGCCCTAGCGGGCGGAACCGGGGAGCTGTTTTTT.

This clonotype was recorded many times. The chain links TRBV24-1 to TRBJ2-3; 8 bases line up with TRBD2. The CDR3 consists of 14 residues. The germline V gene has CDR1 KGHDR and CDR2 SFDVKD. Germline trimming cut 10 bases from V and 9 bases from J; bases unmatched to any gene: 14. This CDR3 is CATSLQGASGTQYF. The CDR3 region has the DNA TGTGCCACTTCACTACAAGGGGCTAGCGGGACGCAGTATTTT.

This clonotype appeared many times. Here the CDR3 DNA reads TGCAGTGCTACTAGATCGGGCGAGCAGTACTTC. It codes for CSATRSGEQYF. J is TRBJ2-7 and V is TRBV20-1; D is unresolved. The germline V gene encodes CDR1 DFQATT and CDR2 SNEGSKA (reference sequence). There are 11 residues in the CDR3. V lost 4 bases and J lost 6, with 10 bases in between.